The T cell receptor (beta chain) described here comes from a study of T-cell memory formation after mild COVID-19. This clonotype was observed a handful of times. In TCRdb, the 5' RACE reads were re-called with MiXCR into one record per CDR3 protein. This sample carries around 320,000 distinct CDR3 sequences, roughly a fifth of them seen once, and the ten largest clones take roughly 21%. Germline CDR1 MNHEY, CDR2 SMNVEV (reference sequence). The CDR3 spans 17 residues. V dropped 6 bases and J dropped 8; count of bases not matched to a gene: 12. This chain connects TRBV27 to TRBJ2-1, with 14 nucleotides matching TRBD2. What was sequenced was PBMCs or a T cell subset sorted from them (not recorded which). The sequence came from a man between 18 and 35 years old who had mild COVID-19 (a few samples of this study predate the infection). Cell type and time point are not known. As DNA, the CDR3 is TGTGCCAGCAGCATTCCGGGACTAGCGGGGGTCTGGTATGAGCAGTTCTTC. This sequence encodes CASSIPGLAGVWYEQFF.